The TCR beta chain described here comes from a study of metastatic and nonmetastatic thyroid tumors. Across the study: From malignant and benign thyroid patients, repertoires in blood and in tumor or nodule tissue were compared.

TCRdb re-clonotyped the PCR reads via MiXCR. The table has about 32,000 clones, approximately 7.4% seen once. Among the patients, none had received any treatment before thyroid surgery. This clone has at least ten counts. From germline, CDR1 is SGDLS and CDR2 YYNGEE. This CDR3 contains 12 residues. V gave up 2 bases and J gave up 6 bases, with 6 bases separating them. This chain joins TRBV9 and TRBJ2-1; no clear D gene. The source material was blood. This sequence was found in a female donor with papillary thyroid cancer or a benign thyroid nodule (not recorded which). Some clones in this sample may be carry-over from other donors' samples. CDR3 nucleotide sequence: TGTGCCAGCAGCGTTGGTTTCAATGAGCAGTTCTTC. Protein sequence: CASSVGFNEQFF.